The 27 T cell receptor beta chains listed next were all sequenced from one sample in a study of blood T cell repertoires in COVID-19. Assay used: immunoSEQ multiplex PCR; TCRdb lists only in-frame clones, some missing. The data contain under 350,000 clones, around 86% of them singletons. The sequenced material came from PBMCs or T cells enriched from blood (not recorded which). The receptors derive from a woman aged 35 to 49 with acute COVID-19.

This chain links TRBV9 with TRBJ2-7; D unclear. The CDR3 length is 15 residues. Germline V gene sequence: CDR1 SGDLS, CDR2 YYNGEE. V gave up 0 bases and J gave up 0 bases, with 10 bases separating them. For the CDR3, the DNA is TGTGCCAGCAGCGTAGAGGAGACGGGCTCCTACGAGCAGTACTTC. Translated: CASSVEETGSYEQYF.

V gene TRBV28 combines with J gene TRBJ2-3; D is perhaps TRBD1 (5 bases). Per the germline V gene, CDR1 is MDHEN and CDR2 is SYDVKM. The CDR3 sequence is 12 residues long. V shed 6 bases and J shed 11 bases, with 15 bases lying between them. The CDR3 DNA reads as TGTGCCAGCAGGAAGGGGATTCAAGGGCAGTATTTT. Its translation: CASRKGIQGQYF.

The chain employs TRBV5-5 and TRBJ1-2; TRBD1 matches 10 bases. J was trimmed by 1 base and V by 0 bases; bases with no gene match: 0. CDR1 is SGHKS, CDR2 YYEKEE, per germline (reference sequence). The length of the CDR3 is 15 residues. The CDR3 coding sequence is TGTGCCAGCAGCTTGGGGGACAGGGGTAACTATGGCTACACCTTC. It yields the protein CASSLGDRGNYGYTF.

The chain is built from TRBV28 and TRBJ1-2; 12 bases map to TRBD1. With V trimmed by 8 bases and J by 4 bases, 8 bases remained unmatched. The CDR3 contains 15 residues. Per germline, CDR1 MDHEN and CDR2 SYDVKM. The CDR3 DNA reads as TGTGCCAGCCGTACCGGGACAGGGGGCAGCTATGGCTACACCTTC. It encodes CASRTGTGGSYGYTF.

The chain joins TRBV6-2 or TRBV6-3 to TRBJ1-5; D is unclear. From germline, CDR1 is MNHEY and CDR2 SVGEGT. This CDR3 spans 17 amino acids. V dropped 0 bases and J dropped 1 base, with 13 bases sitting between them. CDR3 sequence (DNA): TGTGCCAGCAGTTACTCGAATGCCCGAGGGAGCAATCAGCCCCAGCATTTT. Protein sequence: CASSYSNARGSNQPQHF.

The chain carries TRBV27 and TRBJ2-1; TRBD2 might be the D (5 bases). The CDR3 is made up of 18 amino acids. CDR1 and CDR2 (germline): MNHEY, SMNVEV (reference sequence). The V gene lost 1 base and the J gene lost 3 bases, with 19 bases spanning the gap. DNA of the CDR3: TGTGCCAGCAGTTTATATAGAAAGCAACTAGTAGTCTACAATGAGCAGTTCTTC. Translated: CASSLYRKQLVVYNEQFF.

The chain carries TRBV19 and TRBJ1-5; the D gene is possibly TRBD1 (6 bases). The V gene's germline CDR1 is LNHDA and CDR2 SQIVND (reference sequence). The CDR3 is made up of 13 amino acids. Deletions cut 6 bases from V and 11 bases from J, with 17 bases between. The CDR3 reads CASSRGWESAQHF. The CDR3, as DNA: TGTGCCAGTAGCAGGGGTTGGGAATCAGCCCAGCATTTT.

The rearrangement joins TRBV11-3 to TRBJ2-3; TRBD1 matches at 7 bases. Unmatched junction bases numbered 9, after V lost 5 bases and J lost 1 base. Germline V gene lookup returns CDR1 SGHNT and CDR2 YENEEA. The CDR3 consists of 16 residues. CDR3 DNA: TGTGCCAGCAGCGCCCGACAGGGCTACGGCACAGATACGCAGTATTTT. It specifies CASSARQGYGTDTQYF.

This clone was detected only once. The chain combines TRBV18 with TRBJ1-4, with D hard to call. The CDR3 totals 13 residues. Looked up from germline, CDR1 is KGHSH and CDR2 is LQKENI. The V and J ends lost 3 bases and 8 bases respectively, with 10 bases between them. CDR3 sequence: CASSPGGLEKLFF. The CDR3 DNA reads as TGTGCCAGCTCACCGGGCGGGCTGGAAAAACTGTTTTTT.

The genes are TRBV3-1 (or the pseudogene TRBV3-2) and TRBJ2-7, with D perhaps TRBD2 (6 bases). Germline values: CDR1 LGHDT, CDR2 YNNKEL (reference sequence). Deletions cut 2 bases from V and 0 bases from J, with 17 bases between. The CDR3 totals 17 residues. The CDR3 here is CASSQNVIGSGSYEQYF. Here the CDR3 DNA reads TGTGCCAGCAGCCAAAACGTAATCGGGAGCGGCTCCTACGAGCAGTACTTC.

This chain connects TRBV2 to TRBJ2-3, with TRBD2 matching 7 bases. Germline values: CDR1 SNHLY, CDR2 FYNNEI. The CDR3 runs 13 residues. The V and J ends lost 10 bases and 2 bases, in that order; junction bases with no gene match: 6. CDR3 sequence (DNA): TGTGCCACCAAGCGGGATTACACAGATACGCAGTATTTT. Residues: CATKRDYTDTQYF.

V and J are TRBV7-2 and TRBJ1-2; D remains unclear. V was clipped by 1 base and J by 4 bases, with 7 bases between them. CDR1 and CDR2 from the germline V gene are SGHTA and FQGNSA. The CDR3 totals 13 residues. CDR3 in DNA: TGTGCCAGCAGCTTAGTAAGCGGCTATGGCTACACCTTC. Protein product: CASSLVSGYGYTF.

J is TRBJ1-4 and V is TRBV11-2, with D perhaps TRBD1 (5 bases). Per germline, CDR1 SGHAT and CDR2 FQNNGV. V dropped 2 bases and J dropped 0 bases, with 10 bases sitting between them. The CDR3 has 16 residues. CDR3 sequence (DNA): TGTGCCAGCAGCTTAAGGGGAGGCGCAACTAATGAAAAACTGTTTTTT. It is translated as CASSLRGGATNEKLFF.

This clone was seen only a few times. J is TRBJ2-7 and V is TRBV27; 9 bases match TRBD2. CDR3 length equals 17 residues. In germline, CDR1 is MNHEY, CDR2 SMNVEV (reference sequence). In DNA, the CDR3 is TGTGCGGCATGCCGACCATTTAGCGGGAGAGTCCCCTACGAGCAGTACTTC. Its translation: CAACRPFSGRVPYEQYF.

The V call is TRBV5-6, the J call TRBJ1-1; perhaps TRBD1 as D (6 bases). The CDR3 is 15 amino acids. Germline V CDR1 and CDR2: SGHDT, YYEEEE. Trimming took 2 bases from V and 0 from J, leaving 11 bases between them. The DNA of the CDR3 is TGTGCCAGCAGCTTTAGGACAGTGATGAACACTGAAGCTTTCTTT. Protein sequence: CASSFRTVMNTEAFF.

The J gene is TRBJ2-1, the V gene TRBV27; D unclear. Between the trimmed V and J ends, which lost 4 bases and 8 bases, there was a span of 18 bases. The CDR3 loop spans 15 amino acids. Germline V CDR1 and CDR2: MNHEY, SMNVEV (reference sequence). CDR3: CASSWAPMSTDEQFF. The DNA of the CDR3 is TGTGCCAGCAGTTGGGCCCCGATGTCGACGGATGAGCAGTTCTTC.

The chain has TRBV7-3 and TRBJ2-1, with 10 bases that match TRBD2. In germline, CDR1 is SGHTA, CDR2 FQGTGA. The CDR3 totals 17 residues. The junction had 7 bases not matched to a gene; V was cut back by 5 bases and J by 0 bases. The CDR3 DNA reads TGTGCCAGCAGCCCCTGGACTAGCGGAGCCTCCTACAATGAGCAGTTCTTC. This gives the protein CASSPWTSGASYNEQFF.

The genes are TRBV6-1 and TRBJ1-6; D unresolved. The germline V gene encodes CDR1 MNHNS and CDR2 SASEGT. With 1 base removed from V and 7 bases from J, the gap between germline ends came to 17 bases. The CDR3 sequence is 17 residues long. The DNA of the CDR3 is TGTGCCAGCAGTGAAGTCCCAGGTCGGCTTGGCAATTCACCCCTCCACTTT. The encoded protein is CASSEVPGRLGNSPLHF.

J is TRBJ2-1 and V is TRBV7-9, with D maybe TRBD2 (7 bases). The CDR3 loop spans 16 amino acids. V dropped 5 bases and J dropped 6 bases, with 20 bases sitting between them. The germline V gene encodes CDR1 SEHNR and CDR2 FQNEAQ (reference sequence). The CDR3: CASSQETGGARNEQFF. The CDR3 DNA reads TGTGCCAGCAGCCAAGAAACGGGGGGCGCCCGCAATGAGCAGTTCTTC.

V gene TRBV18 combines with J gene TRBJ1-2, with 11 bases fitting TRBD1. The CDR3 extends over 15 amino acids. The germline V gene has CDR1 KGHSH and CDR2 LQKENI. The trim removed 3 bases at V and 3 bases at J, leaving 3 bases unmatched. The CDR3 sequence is CASSPGQGGYYGYTF. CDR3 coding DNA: TGTGCCAGCTCACCGGGACAGGGGGGTTACTATGGCTACACCTTC.

CDR3 DNA: TGCGCCAGCAGTCAGTTAGACAGGACGAACACCGGGGAGCTGTTTTTT. As protein: CASSQLDRTNTGELFF. The chain joins TRBV5-1 to TRBJ2-2, with D possibly being TRBD1 (6 bases). Germline CDR1 is SGHRS and CDR2 is YFSETQ. V gave up 5 bases and J gave up 0 bases, with 14 bases separating them. The CDR3 consists of 16 residues.

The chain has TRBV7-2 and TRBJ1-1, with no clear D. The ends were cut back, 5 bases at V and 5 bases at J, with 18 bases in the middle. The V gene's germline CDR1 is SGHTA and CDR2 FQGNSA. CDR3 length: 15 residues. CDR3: CASSVGNSGRTEAFF. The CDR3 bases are TGTGCCAGCAGCGTAGGGAACAGCGGGAGGACTGAAGCTTTCTTT.

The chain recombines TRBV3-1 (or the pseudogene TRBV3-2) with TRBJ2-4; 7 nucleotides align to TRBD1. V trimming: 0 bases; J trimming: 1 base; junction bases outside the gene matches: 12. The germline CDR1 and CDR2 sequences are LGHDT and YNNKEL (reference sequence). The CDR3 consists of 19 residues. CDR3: CASSQDSPTGVRAKNIQYF. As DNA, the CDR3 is TGTGCCAGCAGCCAAGATTCCCCCACAGGGGTGAGGGCCAAAAACATTCAGTACTTC.

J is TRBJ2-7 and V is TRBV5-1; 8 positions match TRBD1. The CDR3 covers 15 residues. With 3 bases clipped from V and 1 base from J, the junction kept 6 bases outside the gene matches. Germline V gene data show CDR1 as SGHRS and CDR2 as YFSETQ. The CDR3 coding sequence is TGCGCCAGCAGCTCCTACGACAGGGGATCCTACGAGCAGTACTTC. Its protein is CASSSYDRGSYEQYF.

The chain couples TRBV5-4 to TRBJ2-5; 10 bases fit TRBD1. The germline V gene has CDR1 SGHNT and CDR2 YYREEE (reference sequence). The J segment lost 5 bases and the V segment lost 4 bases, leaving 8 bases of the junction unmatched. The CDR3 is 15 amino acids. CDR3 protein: CASSGGQGRRETQYF. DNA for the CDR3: TGTGCCAGCAGCGGGGGACAGGGGAGGCGGGAGACCCAGTACTTC.

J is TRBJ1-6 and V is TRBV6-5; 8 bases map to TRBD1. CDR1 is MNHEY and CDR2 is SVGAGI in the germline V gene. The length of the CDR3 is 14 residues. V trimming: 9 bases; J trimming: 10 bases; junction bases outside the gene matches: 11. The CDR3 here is CASGLTGAESPLHF. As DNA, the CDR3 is TGTGCCAGTGGGCTGACAGGGGCGGAGTCACCCCTCCACTTT.

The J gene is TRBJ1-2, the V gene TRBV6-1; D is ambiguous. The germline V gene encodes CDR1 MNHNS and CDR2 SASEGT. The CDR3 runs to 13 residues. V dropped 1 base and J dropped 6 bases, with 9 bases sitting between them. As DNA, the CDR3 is TGTGCCAGCAGTGAAGTGGGCGTCGATGGCTACACCTTC. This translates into CASSEVGVDGYTF.